This T cell receptor (beta chain) emerged from a study of neurological immune-mediated disorders. Study-wide findings and caveats: No CDR3 amino acid sequences recurred among expanded clones across subjects, suggesting private repertoires in all groups. The multiple sclerosis repertoire cluster had no clinical or MRI correlate. A possible signature appeared as one related-CDR3 cluster, in which phylogenetic grouping placed the repertoires of 18 of 34 multiple sclerosis patients.

The ends were cut back, 0 bases at V and 4 bases at J, with 12 bases in the middle. The CDR3 covers 15 residues. The V gene's germline CDR1 is SNHLY and CDR2 FYNNEI. The cDNA was generated by 5'RACE with 10-nucleotide random UMIs. TCRdb recomputed calls from the 5' RACE reads with MiXCR, one row per CDR3 protein. The sample holds around 94,000 distinct CDR3 sequences, 3.5% to 4% seen once. This clonotype has ten or more counts. Its antigen remains unknown. The material sequenced was PBMCs. The TCR originated in a young woman with multiple sclerosis. The chain uses TRBV2 and TRBJ1-1; D call uncertain. CDR3 loop: CASSEAAAGITEAFF. For the CDR3, the DNA is TGTGCCAGCAGTGAAGCGGCGGCAGGAATCACTGAAGCTTTCTTT. Combining the CDR3 with reference TRBV2 and TRBJ1-1 gives the whole variable domain EPEVTQTPSHQVTQMGQEVILRCVPISNHLYFYWYRQILGQKVEFLVSFYNNEISEKSEIFDDQFSVERPDGSNFTLKIRSTKLEDSAMYFCASSEAAAGITEAFFGQGTRLTVV.